This record concerns one T cell receptor beta chain sequence. Its antigen remains undetermined. The record has no base qualities; no much larger clone is one base away. This entry belongs to a study of shared clonotypes between healthy human individuals (TCRdb year 2020). A note on the overall study: The cohort comprised a couple of women and a few men aged 18 to 49 years. For each donor, three plates each were used for CD4 naive and CD4 memory, two plates were used for CD8 naive, and one plate was used for CD8 memory. To estimate repertoire size and how much clonotypes are shared between individuals, the study performed deep sequencing of blood TCR repertoires from about five healthy adults. Libraries were prepared and TCR repertoires were sequenced by different laboratories using diverse techniques, in order to increase sequencing depth and limit assay-specific biases. Leukapheresis yielded between about 0.9 and 10 billion PBMCs per donor. Study-wide findings and limitations: Compared with non-shared clonotypes, clonotypes shared by all four sorted-subset donors had higher generation probabilities. Larger estimated clonotype richness was generally found for naive subsets than for memory subsets. Sampling was limited to blood, and TCR repertoires in tissue likely differ from TCR repertoires in blood. Because the study included only a small number of donors, the genetic and exposure-history diversity represented was limited. Sharing across a handful of donors was observed for around 5% of naive CD4, around 3.5% of naive CD8, about 2.5% of memory CD4, and roughly 0.43% of memory CD8 clonotypes. Incomplete sequencing was indicated by rarefaction of sorted-subset datasets, despite the large sequencing depth. Pairwise subsampling indicated that sequencing depth was expected to affect the degree of clonotype sharing among donors.

CD8 naive samples consisted of CD45RO-negative cells that were positively selected for CCR7, yielding a CD45RA+CCR7+ population without TemRA cells. Healthy HIV-negative adults with no recently reported acute infections or vaccinations were included as donors. Only Caucasian adults living in Nashville, Tennessee, USA were represented among the donors. Blood was collected by leukapheresis, and PBMCs were isolated by Ficoll-Histopaque density gradient centrifugation and then cryopreserved in liquid nitrogen vapor phase. Analytical flow cytometry was used to check the purity and quantity of every magnetically sorted T cell population. From each sorted fraction, genomic DNA was isolated and quantified by UV absorbance on a Nanodrop 2000c. The CDR3 runs 16 amino acids, cysteine and phenylalanine included. Here the CDR3 DNA is all that survives: 48 bases in frame from base 1. CDR1 and CDR2, per the germline V gene, are MGHRA and YSYEKL. A distance of 15 bases separates the germline ends of V and J, which lose 2 bases and 5 bases respectively.

Using the deep immunoSEQ assay, multiplex PCR amplified TCR CDR3 regions from genomic DNA. Extracted genomic DNA from each cell subset was spread evenly across all wells of several immunoSEQ 96-well plates, with each plate serving as a replicate. For sorted subsets, roughly 190 ng of genomic DNA, equivalent to 25,000 to 30,000 T cell genomes, went into each replicate PCR. The purified libraries were quantified using a Qubit 3.0 fluorometer, sized with a Bioanalyzer 2100, and then quantified again using the KAPA Library Quantification kit. A separate single-read 150-cycle Illumina NextSeq 550 flow cell was used to sequence each immunoSEQ 96-well plate. Per the original workflow: The immunoSEQ output contained only junctional sequences without quality scores, so filtering could not match that applied to full-length reads. To assign V/J genes and CDR3, sequences were annotated against IMGT germline references using PyIR, a Python wrapper for IgBLAST v1.9. Reads were removed for weak V/J assignments (E-value above 1e-6), missing CDR3, stop codons, out-of-frame junctions, or ambiguous translated residues. V3J clonotypes were defined as sequences sharing the same inferred V gene, J gene, and CDR3 amino acid sequence. The percentage overlap between two repertoires was calculated by dividing the number of shared unique clonotypes by the size of the smaller repertoire. Richness of each repertoire was evaluated using RTK rarefaction, the Chao1 estimator, and Recon v2.1 estimates of unobserved clonotypes. Generation probabilities were computed with OLGA for all TCRbeta clonotypes obtained by the gDNA method from several donors. TCRdb's version of the immuneACCESS table is confined to in-frame rearrangements and falls short of the full clone set. An unresolved V gene accounts for under half of the shortfall where checked; the remainder is of unknown origin. The DNA gave D and trimming, while V, J and clone size come from that table. For this sample the table gives approximately 650,000 clones, of which about 95% were detected only once. The ten largest account for 0.11% of the sample.

The clonotype was recovered from a woman aged 25 to 39 in good health. The sequence links TRBV4-1 to TRBJ2-2; TRBD1 is perhaps the D gene, given 6 matching bases. Sample: naive CD8+ T cells sorted from blood. The cell subset or site label for this specimen denotes: CD45RA+CCR7+. The bases are TGCGCCAGCAGCCAAAAGGGCCAGGGGCTAACCGGGGAGCTGTTTTTT. This codes for CASSQKGQGLTGELFF.